The T cell receptor (beta chain) under discussion was sequenced for a study of blood T cells in healthy people across ages. Primers used in a second PCR of about 6 to 11 cycles were a sample-barcoded 5' primer and a J-beta primer mix. Via MiXCR, TCRdb re-called the 5' RACE reads, giving one row per CDR3 protein. The sample has some 670,000 distinct CDR3 sequences, around 50% seen once. The receptor was derived from a woman older than 75 in good health. Sequenced sample: blood.

CDR3 DNA: TGTGCCAGCAGCCAGATCCGACTGGGGCCGGGCTACACCTTC. Encoded protein: CASSQIRLGPGYTF. The gene calls are TRBV3-1 and TRBJ1-2; D may be TRBD1 (5 bases). Germline CDR1 reads LGHDT; CDR2 reads YNNKEL (reference sequence). Trimming pared 3 bases from V and 8 bases from J, leaving 16 bases between. The CDR3 is 14 residues long.